Following are 2 T cell receptor beta chains from one sample sequenced in a study of shared clonotypes between healthy human individuals. TCRdb's table, derived via immunoSEQ multiplex PCR, lists solely in-frame clones and lacks some. The sample records roughly 700,000 clones, 90% being singletons. The sequenced sample consisted of memory CD8+ T cells from PBMCs. The subset was: CD45RO+ cells pooled with CCR7-negative TemRA cells. Receptor source: a man younger than 35 in good health. Some clones in this sample may be carry-over from other donors' samples.

CDR3 protein: CASSKGLADWDEQFF. The CDR3 region has the DNA TGTGCCAGCAGCAAAGGGCTAGCGGATTGGGATGAGCAGTTCTTC. The rearrangement links TRBV6-5 to TRBJ2-1; 7 bases line up with TRBD2. The trim removed 6 bases at V and 8 bases at J, leaving 13 bases unmatched. CDR1 and CDR2 (germline): MNHEY, SVGAGI. The CDR3 extends over 15 amino acids.

The chain combines TRBV9 with TRBJ2-7; D is tentatively TRBD1 or TRBD2 (6 bases each). The V end lost 4 bases, the J end lost 2 bases, and 13 bases lay between the germline ends. CDR3 length equals 14 residues. Germline V CDR1 and CDR2: SGDLS, YYNGEE. This CDR3 reads CASSITGRPYEQYF. CDR3 sequence (DNA): TGTGCCAGCAGCATCACAGGGAGGCCCTACGAGCAGTACTTC.